This entry lists 25 T cell receptor beta chains sequenced from one sample in a study of metastatic and nonmetastatic thyroid tumors. With MiXCR, TCRdb called clones anew from the PCR reads. The sample yields around 15,000 clones, 26% seen once. Ahead of thyroid surgery, no patient had received treatment of any kind. Sequencing used tumor tissue. The receptors shown here come from a female donor with papillary thyroid cancer or a benign thyroid nodule (not recorded which). Some clones in this sample may be carry-over from other donors' samples.

This clone was picked up many times. This sequence joins TRBV28 and TRBJ2-3, with D perhaps TRBD1 or TRBD2 (5 bases each). The CDR3 is 15 amino acids. Trimming removed 6 bases at V and 0 bases at J, with 13 bases between. Per germline, CDR1 MDHEN and CDR2 SYDVKM. The CDR3 DNA follows: TGTGCCAGCAGGCCGGGGCGAAGGAGCACAGATACGCAGTATTTT. Translating gives CASRPGRRSTDTQYF. The whole variable domain, filled in from reference TRBV28 and TRBJ2-3, reads DVKVTQSSRYLVKRTGEKVFLECVQDMDHENMFWYRQDPGLGLRLIYFSYDVKMKEKGDIPEGYSVSREKKERFSLILESASTNQTSMYLCASRPGRRSTDTQYFGPGTRLTVL.

In its sample, this clone was seen a few times. The chain employs TRBV6-5 and TRBJ2-7; the match to TRBD2 covers 10 bases. The length of the CDR3 is 14 residues. Trimming removed 3 bases from V and 3 bases from J; junction bases left unmatched: 2. The germline V gene encodes CDR1 MNHEY and CDR2 SVGAGI. CDR3 bases: TGTGCCAGCAGTTATACTAGCGGGATCTACGAGCAGTACTTC. This encodes CASSYTSGIYEQYF.

V is TRBV9 and J is TRBJ2-1, with 15 bases aligning to TRBD2. V gave up 2 bases and J gave up 6 bases; unmatched junction bases: 9. Germline assignment: CDR1 SGDLS and CDR2 YYNGEE. The CDR3 consists of 18 residues. CDR3 sequence (DNA): TGTGCCAGCAGCGTGGGTGGACTAGCGGGAGGGGTTGTCAATGAGCAGTTCTTC. Its translation is CASSVGGLAGGVVNEQFF.

This clone was recorded a few times. V is TRBV28 and J is TRBJ2-1; 7 bases match TRBD2. The length of the CDR3 is 14 residues. Losses at the gene ends were 9 bases for V and 3 bases for J; bases not matched to a gene: 8. The germline V gene encodes CDR1 MDHEN and CDR2 SYDVKM. CDR3 DNA: TGTGCCAGAAGGGACTACTCCTACTACAATGAGCAGTTCTTC. Translating it yields CARRDYSYYNEQFF.

By proportion, this clone is medium-sized. Other DNA sequences within the sample encode an identical CDR3. CDR3 bases: TGCGCCAGCAGCTTGGACAGGTTCTTTAATTCACCCCTCCACTTT. Translation gives CASSLDRFFNSPLHF. The rearrangement joins TRBV5-1 to TRBJ1-6, with D possibly matching TRBD1 (5 bases). Germline V gives CDR1 SGHRS, CDR2 YFSETQ. CDR3 length: 15 residues. Trimming took off 0 bases at V and 6 bases at J, with 10 bases between the two ends.

This clone was counted at least ten times. DNA for the CDR3: TGTGCCAGCAGCTTAAAAGGGGGCCACCAAGAGACCCAGTACTTC. It specifies CASSLKGGHQETQYF. The rearrangement links TRBV7-3 to TRBJ2-5; 7 bases align to TRBD1. V trimming: 1 base; J trimming: 0 bases; junction bases outside the gene matches: 2. Germline V gives CDR1 SGHTA, CDR2 FQGTGA. CDR3 length: 15 amino acids.

This chain connects TRBV5-1 to TRBJ2-5; 10 positions match TRBD2. This CDR3 is built from 18 residues. Trimming removed 5 bases from V and 8 bases from J; junction bases left unmatched: 21. From germline, CDR1 is SGHRS and CDR2 YFSETQ. CDR3 residues: CASSPTLAGVLAGDTQYF. CDR3 nucleotides: TGCGCCAGCAGTCCAACCCTAGCGGGGGTGCTTGCGGGAGATACCCAGTACTTC.

This clone was recorded many times. CDR3 residues: CATSRTRTGGYTF. The CDR3 region has the DNA TGTGCCACCAGCAGAACTCGGACTGGGGGCTACACCTTC. The chain carries TRBV15 and TRBJ1-2; D is undetermined. Germline values: CDR1 LNHNV, CDR2 YYDKDF (reference sequence). The V and J ends lost 2 bases and 8 bases respectively, with 12 bases between them. CDR3 size: 13 residues.

This clone is judged medium-sized. The chain recombines TRBV7-2 with TRBJ2-1; the D gene is possibly TRBD1 (6 bases). Looked up from germline, CDR1 is SGHTA and CDR2 is FQGNSA. Trimming removed 8 bases at V and 9 bases at J, with 14 bases between. The CDR3 totals 12 residues. CDR3 DNA sequence: TGTGCCAGCGGGACATTCCCACTTGAGCAGTTCTTC. Translating it yields CASGTFPLEQFF. The whole variable domain, remainder taken from reference TRBV7-2 and TRBJ2-1, is GAGVSQSPSNKVTEKGKDVELRCDPISGHTALYWYRQSLGQGLEFLIYFQGNSAPDKSGLPSDRFSAERTGGSVSTLTIQRTQQEDSAVYLCASGTFPLEQFFGPGTRLTVL.

V and J are TRBV18 and TRBJ2-6, with a tentative D call TRBD2 (6 bases). With 1 base removed from V and 3 bases from J, the gap between germline ends came to 16 bases. The CDR3 contains 18 residues. The V gene's germline CDR1 is KGHSH and CDR2 LQKENI. This chain's CDR3 is CASSPLPGASLGANVLTF. DNA of the CDR3: TGTGCCAGCTCACCACTTCCGGGAGCGTCCCTTGGGGCCAACGTCCTGACTTTC.

This clone showed up many times. This chain uses TRBV5-1 with TRBJ1-1, with D perhaps matching TRBD1 (5 bases). V was cut by 0 bases and J by 7 bases, with 10 bases left in between. CDR1 and CDR2 (germline): SGHRS, YFSETQ. There are 13 residues in the CDR3. CDR3 in DNA: TGCGCCAGCAGCTTGGGCCAGGGACGTGAAGCTTTCTTT. Translated, it gives CASSLGQGREAFF.

A remark on this clone: At the DNA level, this CDR3 is encoded by other sequences in the same sample as well. The V and J genes are TRBV5-5 and TRBJ2-7; 8 positions agree with TRBD2. Trimming cost V 1 base and J 4 bases; bases outside gene matches: 7. The CDR3 consists of 15 residues. Germline-derived CDR1 and CDR2 are SGHKS and YYEKEE (reference sequence). The CDR3 region is CASSLPSGGGYEQYF. The CDR3 DNA reads as TGTGCCAGCAGCTTGCCCAGCGGCGGGGGGTACGAGCAGTACTTC.

This clone is categorized as medium-sized. This chain joins TRBV6-2 or TRBV6-3 and TRBJ2-2; tentatively, D is TRBD1 (6 bases). From germline, CDR1 is MNHEY and CDR2 SVGEGT. Trimming took 10 bases from V and 2 from J, leaving 11 bases between them. CDR3 length equals 13 residues. The CDR3 DNA reads TGTGCCACTCCGGGACAAAACACCGGGGAGCTGTTTTTT. Its translation is CATPGQNTGELFF.

This clone was seen ten or more times. The CDR3 is CASSFVGPRATEAFF. The DNA for the CDR3 is TGTGCCAGCAGTTTTGTTGGACCCCGGGCCACTGAAGCTTTCTTT. The chain recombines TRBV27 with TRBJ1-1; D unresolved. V was shortened by 3 bases and J by 4 bases, with 15 bases between the two germline ends. Germline V CDR1 and CDR2: MNHEY, SMNVEV (reference sequence). The CDR3 has 15 amino acids.

This clone was observed many times. The chain has TRBV2 and TRBJ1-6, with D possibly matching TRBD1 (6 bases). Germline V gene data show CDR1 as SNHLY and CDR2 as FYNNEI. CDR3 length: 16 residues. V lost 4 bases, J lost 10 bases, and 20 bases lay in between. CDR3 loop: CASSGTKGGQGSPLHF. The CDR3 DNA reads as TGTGCCAGCAGTGGGACGAAGGGAGGTCAGGGGTCACCCCTCCACTTT.

By its share, this clone is medium-sized (0.01 to 0.1%). This chain joins TRBV5-1 and TRBJ1-4; D not certain. Germline lookup yields CDR1 SGHRS and CDR2 YFSETQ. The CDR3 loop spans 16 amino acids. The V end was cut by 0 bases, the J end by 5 bases, with 14 bases between. This CDR3 reads CASSLESQSLNEKLFF. The CDR3 DNA reads TGCGCCAGCAGCTTGGAATCCCAGTCTTTAAATGAAAAACTGTTTTTT.

This clone was detected many times. A single base separates this from a much larger clone, so it may be a read error. The V and J genes are TRBV6-1 and TRBJ2-1, with TRBD1 matching 7 bases. V shed 5 bases and J 0 bases; nucleotides not matched to a gene: 4. The CDR3 contains 15 residues. From germline, CDR1 is MNHNS and CDR2 SASEGT. The CDR3 loop is CASSPGGSSYNEQFF. In DNA form, the CDR3 reads TGTGCCAGCAGTCCAGGGGGTAGCTCCTACAATGAGCAGTTCTTC.

The gene calls are TRBV7-8 and TRBJ2-7; 7 bases agree with TRBD1. CDR1 is SGHVS, CDR2 FQNEAQ, per germline. The V and J ends lost 3 bases and 7 bases, in that order; junction bases with no gene match: 9. The length of the CDR3 is 14 residues. CDR3 in amino acids: CASSLLKGALEQYF. CDR3 bases: TGTGCCAGCAGCTTGTTGAAGGGGGCGCTTGAGCAGTACTTC.

This clone is a singleton in its sample. V usage is TRBV7-2 and J usage is TRBJ2-1, with 13 bases identical to TRBD2. CDR3 length equals 18 residues. From germline, CDR1 is SGHTA and CDR2 FQGNSA. The V segment lost 0 bases and the J segment 0 bases; nucleotides outside the gene matches: 2. The CDR3 DNA is TGTGCCAGCAGCTTAGCCCGGACTAGCGGGAGCTCCTACAATGAGCAGTTCTTC. It codes for CASSLARTSGSSYNEQFF.

The chain is built from TRBV24-1 and TRBJ2-7; perhaps TRBD1 as D (6 bases). Germline V lookup: CDR1 KGHDR, CDR2 SFDVKD. This CDR3 comprises 15 residues. V lost 4 bases and J lost 5, with 17 bases in between. The CDR3 is CATSDPVTGGDEQYF. CDR3 nucleotide sequence: TGTGCCACCAGTGACCCCGTGACAGGTGGCGACGAGCAGTACTTC.

This clone was picked up many times. Additional DNA sequences in this sample encode the identical CDR3. This sequence joins TRBV9 and TRBJ2-1; D is perhaps TRBD2 (6 bases). Germline CDR1 and CDR2: SGDLS and YYNGEE. CDR3 length: 15 amino acids. Deletions cut 0 bases from V and 2 bases from J, with 9 bases between. In DNA form, the CDR3 reads TGTGCCAGCAGCGTAGCTAGCGATCCCTACAATGAGCAGTTCTTC. Its translation is CASSVASDPYNEQFF.

There are many counts of this clone. V is TRBV5-1 and J is TRBJ1-2; perhaps TRBD1 as D (6 bases). CDR3 length equals 12 residues. CDR1 SGHRS and CDR2 YFSETQ come from the germline V gene. V dropped 1 base and J dropped 5 bases, with 6 bases sitting between them. The CDR3 coding sequence is TGCGCCAGCAGCTTGACAGGGTATGGCTACACCTTC. It yields the protein CASSLTGYGYTF.

The chain employs TRBV19 and TRBJ2-1; D is unclear. The CDR3 runs to 12 residues. V lost 6 bases and J lost 7, with 10 bases in between. The germline V gene has CDR1 LNHDA and CDR2 SQIVND (reference sequence). Written as DNA, the CDR3 is TGTGCCAGTAGCTCCTCTAGAAATGAGCAGTTCTTC. As protein: CASSSSRNEQFF.

This clone has a handful of counts. V usage is TRBV6-1 and J usage is TRBJ2-2, with 10 bases identical to TRBD2. Germline V gene data show CDR1 as MNHNS and CDR2 as SASEGT. V was clipped by 8 bases and J by 1 base; unmatched bases: 7. The CDR3 contains 16 residues. DNA of the CDR3: TGTGCCAGCCTACAAAGCGGGAGGGAGAACACCGGGGAGCTGTTTTTT. This translates into CASLQSGRENTGELFF.

This clone showed up many times. The chain links TRBV20-1 to TRBJ2-5; 11 bases are a match to TRBD2. The germline V gene encodes CDR1 DFQATT and CDR2 SNEGSKA (reference sequence). This CDR3 comprises 14 residues. J lost 5 bases, V lost 3 bases, and 5 bases had no gene match. The CDR3 DNA sequence: TGCAGTGCTAGTAGCGGGAGGGCCGGGGAGACCCAGTACTTC. It is translated as CSASSGRAGETQYF.